Sequencing of this TCR beta chain was carried out in a study of blood T cells in healthy people across ages. Study results and caveats: Using unsorted PBMCs precluded a conclusive naive versus antigen-experienced comparison.

A note on this clonotype: Its cognate antigen is unknown.

The CDR3 totals 14 residues. V lost 0 bases and J lost 5; bases outside the gene matches: 2. Germline assignment: CDR1 LNHNV and CDR2 YYDKDF (reference sequence). For the second PCR, which ran for about 6 to 11 cycles, a sample-barcoded 5' primer and a J-beta primer mix were used. Tagging of each cDNA molecule was performed by a template-switch adaptor with 12 random nucleotides. TCRdb processed the 5' RACE reads anew with MiXCR; each CDR3 protein has one entry. Of roughly 790,000 distinct CDR3 sequences in the sample, around 40% were seen once. Donation came from healthy Caucasian individuals in Russia who were aged 6 to 90.

The sample consisted of blood. The rearrangement joins TRBV15 to TRBJ1-2; TRBD1 matches at 8 bases. The TCR sequence derives from a woman in her sixties or seventies in good health. This CDR3 reads CATSREGQDYGYTF. The CDR3 DNA reads as TGTGCCACCAGCAGAGAGGGACAGGATTATGGCTACACCTTC.